The present T cell receptor (beta chain) was sequenced within a study of CD8+ T cells in alopecia areata. This clone has more than one count but fewer than ten. V was pared by 6 bases and J by 1 base, with 12 bases between. CDR1 and CDR2 (germline): SQVTM, ANQGSEA. CDR3 length: 14 amino acids. The sequencing template was cDNA reverse transcribed from extracted RNA. The table came from immunoSEQ multiplex PCR; TCRdb's copy has only in-frame clones and leaves some out. The sample has 64,000 or so clones, about 43% seen once; the top ten hold roughly 21%. Treatment meaning: oral pan-JAK inhibitor, 5-10 mg twice daily.

The material was CD8+ T cells sorted from blood, obtained at roughly week 38, from a patient treated with tofacitinib. This chain uses TRBV29-1 with TRBJ2-2; no definite D call. This clonotype was sampled from a human donor with alopecia areata. DNA of the CDR3: TGCAGCGTGAATCCTGGACGGAACACCGGGGAGCTGTTTTTT. Amino acid sequence: CSVNPGRNTGELFF.